This TCR beta chain came from a study of identical twins. This clonotype was counted a few times. This CDR3 is 15 amino acids long. The germline V gene has CDR1 SGHRS and CDR2 YFSETQ. V was trimmed by 3 bases and J by 2 bases, leaving 15 bases between them. TCRdb recomputed calls from the 5' RACE reads with MiXCR, one row per CDR3 protein. The sample yields 460,000 or so distinct CDR3 sequences, 13% to 15% seen once. The same data also contributed to another study, on yellow fever vaccine responses in identical twins.

Sequenced sample: CD4+ T cells sorted from blood. V is TRBV5-1 and J is TRBJ2-7, with D perhaps assigned TRBD1 or TRBD2 (5 bases each). The sequence derives from a woman younger than 35 in good health. CDR3 sequence: CASSSAQGPPYEQYF. The CDR3 nucleotides are TGCGCCAGCAGCTCCGCTCAGGGACCACCCTACGAGCAGTACTTC.